Included here is one T cell receptor (beta chain) sequence, with context. No antigen is known for it. Qualities for individual bases were not recorded, and no much larger clone is one base off. Receptor libraries were prepared by the immunoSEQ multiplex PCR assay. In TCRdb, the immuneACCESS table is reduced to in-frame sequences with V and J assigned. These tables do not hold every clone; where another copy was compared, an unresolved V gene accounts for under half, and the others remain unexplained. This sample holds 94,000 or so clones; roughly 83% were observed only once. The ten largest make up more than 30% of the sample. This entry comes from a study of control samples from healthy donors and cancer patients (dated by TCRdb to about 2020). The CDR3 covers 13 residues, taking in both the cysteine and the phenylalanine. This entry keeps only the CDR3 DNA: 39 bases, framed from base 1. CDR1 and CDR2 (KGHDR, SFDVKD) derive from the germline V gene. Relative to germline, V is missing 0 bases and J is missing 7 bases, with 2 bases of the junction outside any gene match.

The sample taken for sequencing was PBMCs. The sequence derives from a man between 70 and 80 years old with lung cancer. This chain joins TRBV24-1 to TRBJ2-7, and 7 junction bases match TRBD2. CDR3 protein: CATSDLLGGEQYF. In nucleotides, the sequence is TGTGCCACCAGTGATTTGTTGGGGGGGGAGCAGTACTTC.